The rows below give T cell receptor beta chains drawn from one sample of a study of post-analysis software for immune sequencing data. TCRdb re-derived calls from the PCR reads in MiXCR, one entry per CDR3 protein. This sample has hundreds of thousands of distinct CDR3 sequences, with about 27% found just once. Sequenced sample: blood. These receptors were obtained from a girl aged 5 to 17 with multiple sclerosis. Each CDR3 is given with its conserved first and last residue. The D gene is left open where the match is weak. Clone size is not always given. Where it is, it says once, few, many or a class for expanded clones.

TRBV20-1,TRBJ2-4,.,.,TGCAGTGCTCGCTGGACAGAGGCCAAAAACATTCAGTACTTC,CSARWTEAKNIQYF
TRBV29-1,TRBJ2-1,.,.,TGCAGCGTTGAAGACCCGACCAGCTGGGATAATGAGCAGTTCTTC,CSVEDPTSWDNEQFF
TRBV7-8,TRBJ2-1,.,.,TGTGCCAGCAGCTTAGGGGGTATCTATGAGCAGTTCTTC,CASSLGGIYEQFF
TRBV11-2,TRBJ2-2,.,.,TGTGCCAGCAGCTTAGCGGCAGGCACGAACACCGGGGAGCTGTTTTTT,CASSLAAGTNTGELFF
TRBV4-1,TRBJ1-6,few,TRBD1,TGCGCCAACAGCCTAGCGACAGGGGATAATTCACCCCTCCACTTT,CANSLATGDNSPLHF
TRBV12-3/TRBV12-4,TRBJ2-5,few,.,TGTGCCAGCAGTTTCAACGGGGGCTTCTGGGAGACCCAGTACTTC,CASSFNGGFWETQYF
TRBV20-1,TRBJ1-2,.,.,TGCAGTGCTAGACAGGGATACTATGGCTACACCTTC,CSARQGYYGYTF
TRBV28,TRBJ2-7,.,.,TGTGCCAGCAGTAACTACAGGGGGGGGACCTACGAGCAGTACTTC,CASSNYRGGTYEQYF
TRBV12-3/TRBV12-4,TRBJ1-1,.,.,TGTGCCAACAGTTCTACGGGGTACACTGAAGCTTTCTTT,CANSSTGYTEAFF
TRBV27,TRBJ1-4,.,.,TGTGCCTTCTGCCAGGGGCAGGATAGTAATGAAAAACTGTTTTTT,CAFCQGQDSNEKLFF
TRBV10-3,TRBJ1-1,.,.,TGTGCCACCTCCAGCATGAACACTGAAGCTTTCTTT,CATSSMNTEAFF
TRBV27,TRBJ2-3,.,TRBD2,TGTGCCAGCAGTCGGACTAGCGGGGCGTTAGATACGCAGTATTTT,CASSRTSGALDTQYF
TRBV9,TRBJ2-7,.,.,TGTGCCAGCAGCGTCGGTACAGGGTTGGCCTACGAGCAGTACTTC,CASSVGTGLAYEQYF
TRBV20-1,TRBJ2-5,few,TRBD2,TGCAGTGCTAGATCCCTAGCGGGGCTAAATATTGAGTACTTC,CSARSLAGLNIEYF
TRBV7-9,TRBJ1-6,few,.,TGTGCCAGCAGCTTCCGGGACGGGCATTCACCCCTCCACTTT,CASSFRDGHSPLHF
TRBV12-3/TRBV12-4,TRBJ1-6,.,.,TGTGCCAGCACGGGCAGGCCCCTCTATAATTCACCCCTCCACTTT,CASTGRPLYNSPLHF
TRBV25-1,TRBJ2-5,few,.,TGTGCCAGCAGTGAATTTCAGGGGGGGGGAGAGACCCAGTACTTC,CASSEFQGGGETQYF
TRBV4-1,TRBJ2-5,many,.,TGCGCCAGCAGCCAAGTGGCTAAACAAGAGACCCAGTACTTC,CASSQVAKQETQYF
TRBV5-1,TRBJ1-1,.,TRBD1,TGCGCCAGCAGCAAACGTGAGACAGGGGAAGCTTTCTTT,CASSKRETGEAFF
TRBV5-1,TRBJ1-2,few,.,TGCGCCAGCAGCAGGGACACCAACCGGGATGGCTACACCTTC,CASSRDTNRDGYTF
TRBV7-2,TRBJ2-7,many,TRBD1,TGTGCCAGCAGCTTACAGGGGGTCACCGACGAGCAGTACTTC,CASSLQGVTDEQYF
TRBV7-9,TRBJ2-3,few,.,TGTGCCAGCAGCCCCCGGGGGAACAGCGGAAAAGATACGCAGTATTTT,CASSPRGNSGKDTQYF
TRBV4-1,TRBJ2-5,few,.,TGCGCCAGCAGCCGTCTCCTAGGGGTCAGGGAGACCCAGTACTTC,CASSRLLGVRETQYF
TRBV10-3,TRBJ1-4,.,TRBD1,TGTGCCACCCAGGGGGTAGGTGAAAAACTGTTTTTT,CATQGVGEKLFF
TRBV2,TRBJ2-1,.,.,TGTGCCACCTCGGACTCCGAATACAATGAGCAGTTCTTC,CATSDSEYNEQFF
TRBV13,TRBJ2-3,.,.,TGTGCCAGCAGCTTTAGATCTAGCACAGATACGCAGTATTTT,CASSFRSSTDTQYF
TRBV20-1,TRBJ1-2,.,.,TGCAGTGCTAGACCCGAGTGGACGTCCCACTATGGCTACACCTTC,CSARPEWTSHYGYTF
TRBV6-6,TRBJ2-7,many,TRBD1,TGTGCCAGCAGCACTCCGGGACAGAGCTACGAGCAGTACTTC,CASSTPGQSYEQYF
TRBV7-8,TRBJ2-5,few,.,TGTGCCAGCAGCTTAGCGGAGGGATTGGGGCCTATGACCCAGTACTTC,CASSLAEGLGPMTQYF
TRBV18,TRBJ2-7,.,.,TGTGCCAGCTCACCACAAAGCCTCCGATCCTACGAGCAGTACTTC,CASSPQSLRSYEQYF
TRBV11-2,TRBJ2-6,.,.,TGTGCCAGCAGCTTGGGACTCCTCGAAGGGGCCAACGTCCTGACTTTC,CASSLGLLEGANVLTF
TRBV27,TRBJ2-7,.,.,TGTGCCAGCAGTCCCCACCCGGACCAGACCTACGAGCAGTACTTC,CASSPHPDQTYEQYF
TRBV19,TRBJ2-5,.,.,TGTGCCAGTAGTATAGGTGACGGGGAGACCCAGTACTTC,CASSIGDGETQYF
TRBV20-1,TRBJ2-7,many,.,TGCAGTGCTAGTTACGGCGGATCCTACGAGCAGTACTTC,CSASYGGSYEQYF
TRBV29-1,TRBJ2-3,.,TRBD2,TGCAGCGTTGAACGGACTAGCGGGGGGACAGATACGCAGTATTTT,CSVERTSGGTDTQYF
TRBV29-1,TRBJ1-4,once,TRBD1,TGCAGCGTTGGCAGGGGGACTAATGAAAAACTGTTTTTT,CSVGRGTNEKLFF
TRBV28,TRBJ2-7,.,.,TGTGCCAGCAGTTCCAGGGGGGGACTACGTGAGCAGTACTTC,CASSSRGGLREQYF
TRBV4-1,TRBJ1-2,.,.,TGCGCCAGCAGCCAAGCCAACAGGGACGGCTACACCTTC,CASSQANRDGYTF
TRBV4-1,TRBJ1-2,.,.,TGCGCCAGCAGCGATCTCAGGACGGCTGGCTACACCTTC,CASSDLRTAGYTF
TRBV20-1,TRBJ1-1,few,.,TGCAGTGCTGAACAGGGTACTGAAGCTTTCTTT,CSAEQGTEAFF
TRBV7-8,TRBJ1-5,.,TRBD1,TGTGCCAGCAGCAAAACACAGGGGGCCGGCAATCAGCCCCAGCATTTT,CASSKTQGAGNQPQHF